This T cell receptor (beta chain) comes out of a study of T cell responses to AZD1222 COVID-19 vaccine. Study-level points and caveats: The span of vaccine-associated CD4 TCRs extended across spike, with dominance at 160-218 and 743-854. Reports say nearly half of spike-specific TCRs go after unmutated variant regions. Donors were largely white British and mainly female; clonal diversity was possibly underestimated.

This CDR3 has 17 amino acids. V was trimmed by 2 bases and J by 4 bases, leaving 18 bases between them. Germline V lookup: CDR1 SGHVS, CDR2 FQNEAQ. On this clone itself: Its antigen is as yet unknown.

Clones were read by immunoSEQ multiplex PCR, and TCRdb kept only the in-frame ones, dropping some. The sample carries about 150,000 clones, 90% recorded once. This TCR was sampled from an adult in good health. The sequencing here drew on peripheral blood, taken on day 0 of AZD1222 vaccination. The chain links TRBV7-8 to TRBJ1-5; D remains ambiguous. The CDR3 coding sequence is TGTGCCAGCAGCTTATATAAGCTCGCGGGCCAGAATCAGCCCCAGCATTTT. It specifies CASSLYKLAGQNQPQHF.